This T cell receptor (beta chain) is from a study of neurological immune-mediated disorders. Documented time point: longitudinal time-point 1 (baseline). Unsorted libraries were generated from 2 million PBMCs. These cells had been stored in RNAlater at -80 C. This CDR3 comprises 15 residues. Germline V gene sequence: CDR1 SGHDT, CDR2 YYEEEE. Concerning this clonotype: This may be a read error, as it is one base from a much larger clone.

Template-switch 5'RACE cDNA synthesis added a 10-nucleotide unique molecular identifier. Sequencing runs each yielded over 160 million TCR-beta sequences from 15-18 subjects. TCRdb re-called the 5' RACE reads with MiXCR, one entry per CDR3 protein. The data contain tens of thousands of distinct CDR3 sequences, around 13% of them singletons. The V gene is TRBV5-6, the J gene TRBJ1-2; TRBD1 aligns across 7 bases. The sequencing input was PBMCs. The sequence was obtained from a female donor with HTLV-1-associated myelopathy (HAM/TSP). The CDR3: CASSPSDRESYGCTF. CDR3 bases: TGTGCCAGCAGCCCCTCCGACAGGGAGTCGTATGGCTGCACCTTC.